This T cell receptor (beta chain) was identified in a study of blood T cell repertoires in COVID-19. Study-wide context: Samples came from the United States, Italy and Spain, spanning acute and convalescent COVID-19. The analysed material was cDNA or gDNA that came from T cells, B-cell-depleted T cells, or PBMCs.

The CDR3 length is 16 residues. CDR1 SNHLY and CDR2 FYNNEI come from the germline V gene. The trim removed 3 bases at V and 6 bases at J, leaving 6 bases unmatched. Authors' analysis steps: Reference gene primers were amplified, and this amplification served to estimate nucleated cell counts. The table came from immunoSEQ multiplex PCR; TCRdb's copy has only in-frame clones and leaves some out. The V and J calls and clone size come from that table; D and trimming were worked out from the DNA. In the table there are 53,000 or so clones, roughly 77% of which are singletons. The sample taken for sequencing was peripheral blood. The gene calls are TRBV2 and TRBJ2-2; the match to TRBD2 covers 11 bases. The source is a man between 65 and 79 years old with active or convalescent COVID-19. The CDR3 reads CASSDLAGGPPGELFF. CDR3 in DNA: TGTGCCAGCAGTGACTTAGCGGGGGGGCCCCCCGGGGAGCTGTTTTTT.